Given below is one TCR beta chain in context. This CDR3 has 17 amino acids. V gave up 0 bases and J gave up 0 bases; unmatched junction bases: 3. Per the germline V gene, CDR1 is SGHDT and CDR2 is YYEEEE. Assay: immunoSEQ multiplex PCR; the TCRdb copy retains only in-frame clones and omits some. The sample holds 170,000 or so clones, less than 90% seen once. This record belongs to a study of blood T cell repertoires in COVID-19. Across the whole study: Acute and convalescent COVID-19 samples came from the United States, Italy and Spain. PBMCs, B-cell-depleted T cells, or T cells provided the cDNA or gDNA that made up the material.

Allocation to cohorts depended on clinical history reported by the participants. This TCR was recovered from a woman between 45 and 60 years old who had recovered from COVID-19. The chain carries TRBV5-6 and TRBJ2-6; TRBD2 matches at 7 bases. Sequencing was done on a sample of PBMCs or T cells enriched from blood (not recorded which). The CDR3 nucleotides read TGTGCCAGCAGCTTGGCCGGGAGGAGCTCTGGGGCCAACGTCCTGACTTTC. This gives the protein CASSLAGRSSGANVLTF.